This T cell receptor beta chain was obtained from a study of shared clonotypes between healthy human individuals. About the study: Three plates each covered CD4 naive and memory; CD8 naive two, CD8 memory one. Whole-study findings and limits: Compared with clonotypes that all four donors shared, non-shared clonotypes had lower generation probabilities. Sampling was confined to blood; repertoires within tissues likely differ.

Notes on this clone: Its antigen is undetermined.

Libraries were prepared by immunoSEQ multiplex PCR; TCRdb keeps only in-frame clonotypes and omits some of them. The sample has about 2.4 million clones; 93% are singletons. Every one of the donors was a Caucasian adult that lived in Nashville, Tennessee. The sequenced material came from naive CD4+ T cells from PBMCs. Subset of the sample: CD45RA+ positively selected. The receptor's source is a man aged 18-30 years in good health. Some clones in this sample may be carry-over from other donors' samples.

In DNA, the CDR3 is TGTGCCAGCAGCTTCTGGACTAGCCGCAACACAGATACGCAGTATTTT. As protein: CASSFWTSRNTDTQYF. The chain employs TRBV11-2 and TRBJ2-3, with TRBD2 matching over 8 bases. V shed 3 bases, J shed 2 bases, and the junction held 7 bases outside the gene matches. This CDR3 contains 16 residues. CDR1 and CDR2 (germline): SGHAT, FQNNGV. Together with reference TRBV11-2 and TRBJ2-3, the CDR3 gives the full variable domain: EAGVAQSPRYKIIEKRQSVAFWCNPISGHATLYWYQQILGQGPKLLIQFQNNGVVDDSQLPKDRFSAERLKGVDSTLKIQPAKLEDSAVYLCASSFWTSRNTDTQYFGPGTRLTVL.